A single sample is the source of the 26 T cell receptor beta chains below, sequenced in a study of identifying expanded T cells in peripheral blood. Assay used: immunoSEQ multiplex PCR; TCRdb lists only in-frame clones, some missing. The sample carries tens of thousands of clones, under 85% recorded once. Source material: blood. These receptors were collected from a person aged 18 to 70 in good health.

The genes are TRBV6-5 and TRBJ1-1, with D hard to call. Germline V gene sequence: CDR1 MNHEY, CDR2 SVGAGI. Trimming left V 6 bases short and J 4 bases short, with 9 bases between. The CDR3 has 12 amino acids. CDR3 sequence (DNA): TGTGCCAGCAGGAGGGATACCACTGAAGCTTTCTTT. It translates to CASRRDTTEAFF.

This chain links TRBV23-1 with TRBJ1-5, with D perhaps TRBD1 (5 bases). TRBV23-1 is recorded as an ORF, its role being uncertain. The CDR3 totals 21 residues. Trimming took off 2 bases at V and 0 bases at J, with 26 bases between the two ends. CDR3 sequence: CASSQAMVGVQGPYSNQPQHF. In DNA, the CDR3 is TGCGCCAGCAGTCAAGCCATGGTAGGGGTCCAGGGCCCTTATAGCAATCAGCCCCAGCATTTT.

V gene TRBV29-1 combines with J gene TRBJ1-1, with D tentatively TRBD1 (5 bases). The length of the CDR3 is 13 residues. Germline V gene lookup returns CDR1 SQVTM and CDR2 ANQGSEA. Deletions cut 6 bases from V and 0 bases from J, with 11 bases between. The CDR3 loop is CSVSEGLNTEAFF. CDR3 bases: TGCAGCGTATCGGAGGGGTTGAACACTGAAGCTTTCTTT.

This chain connects TRBV10-3 to TRBJ2-7; D gene uncertain. V lost 2 bases, J lost 2 bases, and 19 bases lay in between. The CDR3 extends over 17 amino acids. CDR1 ENHRY and CDR2 SYGVKD come from the germline V gene. CDR3: CAISEPPGRRLAYEQYF. The CDR3 region has the DNA TGTGCCATCAGTGAGCCCCCCGGGCGTAGATTAGCCTACGAGCAGTACTTC.

This chain joins TRBV19 and TRBJ2-7; weak D call: TRBD1 (5 bases). The CDR3 is 15 amino acids. CDR1 and CDR2 (germline): LNHDA, SQIVND (reference sequence). The V end lost 1 base, the J end lost 3 bases, and 13 bases lay between the germline ends. This CDR3 is CASSIGQGRVYEQYF. The CDR3, as DNA: TGTGCCAGTAGTATAGGGCAGGGAAGAGTCTACGAGCAGTACTTC.

The chain joins TRBV7-2 to TRBJ2-6, with D hard to call. V was cut by 5 bases and J by 4 bases, with 9 bases left in between. CDR3 length: 14 residues. Germline-derived CDR1 and CDR2 are SGHTA and FQGNSA. The CDR3 DNA follows: TGTGCCAGCAGCCCCAATAGAGGGGCCAACGTCCTGACTTTC. Translation: CASSPNRGANVLTF.

This clone has just one count. At one end the junction does not follow the germline gene, possibly because of a read error. V and J are TRBV9 and TRBJ1-2; D not certain. The CDR3 length is 12 residues. The V gene's germline CDR1 is SGDLS and CDR2 YYNGEE. CDR3 in amino acids: CASSSSGTQTVF. The CDR3 region has the DNA TGTGCCAGCAGCTCCTCAGGCACACAAACGGTCTTC.

J is TRBJ2-3 and V is TRBV25-1; 12 bases map to TRBD1. CDR1 is MGHDK and CDR2 is SYGVNS in the germline V gene. This CDR3 spans 15 amino acids. After removal of 8 bases from V and 7 bases from J, the junction contained 10 bases not matched to a gene. The CDR3 protein is CASQPPGQGAYTQYF. The CDR3 DNA sequence: TGTGCCAGCCAACCCCCGGGACAGGGGGCATATACGCAGTATTTT.

V is TRBV12-5 and J is TRBJ2-5; the D is unclear. Germline V gene data show CDR1 as LGHNT and CDR2 as FRNRAP. The CDR3 sequence is 12 residues long. V lost 0 bases to trimming and J lost 4 bases, with 3 bases between them. In nucleotides, the CDR3 is TGTGCTAGTGGTTTGGTAGTAGAGACCCAGTACTTC. Residues: CASGLVVETQYF.

This sequence joins TRBV28 and TRBJ1-1; 9 nucleotides agree with TRBD1. Germline loops: CDR1 MDHEN, CDR2 SYDVKM. V dropped 6 bases and J dropped 1; count of bases not matched to a gene: 6. There are 15 residues in the CDR3. The chain's CDR3 is CASSSPQGANTEAFF. In DNA, the CDR3 is TGTGCCAGCAGCTCCCCACAGGGGGCGAACACTGAAGCTTTCTTT.

The chain is built from TRBV7-2 and TRBJ2-5, with TRBD2 identical over 9 bases. With V trimmed by 0 bases and J by 4 bases, 15 bases remained unmatched. Germline V gives CDR1 SGHTA, CDR2 FQGNSA. CDR3 size: 19 residues. The CDR3 reads CASSLALAGSKGTRETQYF. The CDR3, as DNA: TGTGCCAGCAGCTTAGCTCTAGCGGGGTCCAAGGGGACCAGAGAGACCCAGTACTTC.

This clone was seen just once. The V call is TRBV5-5, the J call TRBJ2-5, with 7 nucleotides matching TRBD1. This CDR3 has 16 residues. Germline V lookup: CDR1 SGHKS, CDR2 YYEKEE (reference sequence). With V trimmed by 0 bases and J by 1 base, 6 bases remained unmatched. The CDR3 nucleotides are TGTGCCAGCAGCTTGGGACCCACAGGGGCCCAAGAGACCCAGTACTTC. This encodes CASSLGPTGAQETQYF. The complete variable domain, with remaining parts taken from reference TRBV5-5 and TRBJ2-5, reads DAGVTQSPTHLIKTRGQQVTLRCSPISGHKSVSWYQQVLGQGPQFIFQYYEKEERGRGNFPDRFSARQFPNYSSELNVNALLLGDSALYLCASSLGPTGAQETQYFGPGTRLLVL.

This clone was seen a few times. The chain uses TRBV19 and TRBJ1-1, with D perhaps TRBD1 (6 bases). This CDR3 is built from 14 residues. The germline V gene encodes CDR1 LNHDA and CDR2 SQIVND (reference sequence). V was cut by 9 bases and J by 0 bases, with 14 bases left in between. The CDR3 DNA reads as TGTGCCAGCGGGACACTCAGCCTGAACACTGAAGCTTTCTTT. Residues: CASGTLSLNTEAFF.

This chain connects TRBV9 to TRBJ1-2, with D maybe TRBD1 (6 bases). Per germline, CDR1 SGDLS and CDR2 YYNGEE. The CDR3 consists of 15 residues. Trimming shortened V by 2 bases and J by 0 bases, and 11 bases separated the two germline ends. The CDR3 here is CASSVEGHTNYGYTF. In DNA form, the CDR3 reads TGTGCCAGCAGCGTCGAGGGACACACTAACTATGGCTACACCTTC. Filled out from reference TRBV9 and TRBJ1-2, the complete variable domain reads DSGVTQTPKHLITATGQRVTLRCSPRSGDLSVYWYQQSLDQGLQFLIQYYNGEERAKGNILERFSAQQFPDLHSELNLSSLELGDSALYFCASSVEGHTNYGYTFGSGTRLTVV.

The genes are TRBV2 and TRBJ2-1; weak D call: TRBD1 (6 bases). This CDR3 has 15 residues. Per germline, CDR1 SNHLY and CDR2 FYNNEI. Trimming removed 7 bases at V and 2 bases at J, with 15 bases between. The CDR3 DNA sequence: TGTGCCAGCACCTCACAGGGATCTACCTACAATGAGCAGTTCTTC. Amino acid sequence: CASTSQGSTYNEQFF.

This clone was counted once. The CDR3 spells CASILRAPGQGNTEAFF. In nucleotides, the CDR3 is TGTGCCAGTATCCTGAGGGCTCCGGGACAGGGAAACACTGAAGCTTTCTTT. This chain joins TRBV19 and TRBJ1-1; the match to TRBD1 covers 9 bases. The germline V gene encodes CDR1 LNHDA and CDR2 SQIVND (reference sequence). The V and J ends lost 7 bases and 2 bases, in that order; junction bases with no gene match: 14. The CDR3 is 17 residues long.

J is TRBJ2-6 and V is TRBV19; D is uncertain. The CDR3 extends over 16 amino acids. The germline gives CDR1 LNHDA, CDR2 SQIVND (reference sequence). V lost 1 base and J 0 bases, leaving 7 bases between the germline ends. The CDR3 sequence is CASSIVPGSGANVLTF. CDR3 sequence (DNA): TGTGCCAGTAGTATAGTTCCGGGCTCTGGGGCCAACGTCCTGACTTTC.

A single count supports this clone. The genes are TRBV19 and TRBJ1-5; a possible D gene is TRBD1 (6 bases). CDR1 is LNHDA and CDR2 is SQIVND in the germline V gene (reference sequence). This CDR3 has 16 amino acids. V was shortened by 8 bases and J by 3 bases, with 20 bases between the two germline ends. The CDR3 coding sequence is TGTGCCAGTGGTACAGGGTCTTGGATTGACAATCAGCCCCAGCATTTT. Protein sequence: CASGTGSWIDNQPQHF.

This chain connects TRBV2 to TRBJ2-3; D gene uncertain. Germline V gene sequence: CDR1 SNHLY, CDR2 FYNNEI. V lost 5 bases and J lost 4, with 13 bases in between. This CDR3 has 14 residues. The CDR3 here is CASSRTLSSDTQYF. The CDR3 region has the DNA TGTGCCAGCAGTCGGACCCTTAGCTCAGATACGCAGTATTTT.

The chain uses TRBV7-2 and TRBJ2-1; TRBD2 aligns across 7 bases. The CDR3 spans 15 residues. Unmatched junction bases numbered 5, after V lost 2 bases and J lost 4 bases. Germline assignment: CDR1 SGHTA and CDR2 FQGNSA. The CDR3: CASSLSGRAYNEQFF. CDR3 sequence (DNA): TGTGCCAGCAGCTTATCAGGGAGGGCTTACAATGAGCAGTTCTTC. The full variable domain, its missing parts supplied by reference TRBV7-2 and TRBJ2-1, is GAGVSQSPSNKVTEKGKDVELRCDPISGHTALYWYRQSLGQGLEFLIYFQGNSAPDKSGLPSDRFSAERTGGSVSTLTIQRTQQEDSAVYLCASSLSGRAYNEQFFGPGTRLTVL.

The CDR3 protein is CASSLEGETQYF. The DNA for the CDR3 is TGCGCCAGCAGCTTGGAAGGGGAGACCCAGTACTTC. The rearrangement uses TRBV5-1 and TRBJ2-5; D gene uncertain. The CDR3 has 12 residues. V was trimmed by 0 bases and J by 5 bases, leaving 5 bases between them. Germline values: CDR1 SGHRS, CDR2 YFSETQ. Complete variable domain (other parts from reference TRBV5-1 and TRBJ2-5): KAGVTQTPRYLIKTRGQQVTLSCSPISGHRSVSWYQQTPGQGLQFLFEYFSETQRNKGNFPGRFSGRQFSNSRSEMNVSTLELGDSALYLCASSLEGETQYFGPGTRLLVL.

V gene TRBV5-1 combines with J gene TRBJ2-1, with D hard to call. In germline, CDR1 is SGHRS, CDR2 YFSETQ. V was cut by 1 base and J by 8 bases, with 7 bases left in between. The CDR3 runs 12 residues. CDR3 sequence: CASSLSIDEQFF. The CDR3 DNA follows: TGCGCCAGCAGCTTGTCTATCGATGAGCAGTTCTTC. The full variable domain, rest sourced from reference TRBV5-1 and TRBJ2-1, is KAGVTQTPRYLIKTRGQQVTLSCSPISGHRSVSWYQQTPGQGLQFLFEYFSETQRNKGNFPGRFSGRQFSNSRSEMNVSTLELGDSALYLCASSLSIDEQFFGPGTRLTVL.

The chain joins TRBV30 to TRBJ2-1, with D possibly being TRBD2 (5 bases). The V end lost 3 bases, the J end lost 7 bases, and 19 bases lay between the germline ends. The germline gives CDR1 GTSNPN, CDR2 SVGIG (reference sequence). The CDR3 consists of 15 residues. The CDR3 spells CAWRKRGRGSNEQFF. Written as DNA, the CDR3 is TGTGCCTGGAGAAAGCGAGGGCGAGGTTCGAATGAGCAGTTCTTC. Together with reference TRBV30 and TRBJ2-1, the CDR3 gives the full variable domain: SQTIHQWPATLVQPVGSPLSLECTVEGTSNPNLYWYRQAAGRGLQLLFYSVGIGQISSEVPQNLSASRPQDRQFILSSKKLLLSDSGFYLCAWRKRGRGSNEQFFGPGTRLTVL.

The V call is TRBV11-2, the J call TRBJ1-1, with 7 bases matching TRBD1. The V and J ends lost 6 bases and 5 bases, in that order; junction bases with no gene match: 12. CDR1 is SGHAT, CDR2 FQNNGV, per germline. The CDR3 totals 15 residues. Here the CDR3 reads CASSQFQGVKTEAFF. CDR3 nucleotides: TGTGCCAGCAGTCAGTTTCAGGGGGTTAAAACTGAAGCTTTCTTT.

DNA for the CDR3: TGCACCAGCAGCCAAGATGGTGAGAGTGGAAAAAACACCGGGGAGCTGTTTTTT. Protein sequence: CTSSQDGESGKNTGELFF. The gene calls are TRBV1 and TRBJ2-2. TRBV1 is labeled a pseudogene. The CDR3 totals 18 residues.

Only a few counts were recorded for this clone. In DNA, the CDR3 is TGTGCCAGCAGTTATGTGGGCGGGGAGCAGTTCTTC. Translated: CASSYVGGEQFF. The chain carries TRBV6-5 and TRBJ2-1; tentatively, D is TRBD2 (5 bases). V lost 3 bases and J lost 10, with 10 bases in between. This CDR3 is 12 amino acids long. Germline lookup yields CDR1 MNHEY and CDR2 SVGAGI.